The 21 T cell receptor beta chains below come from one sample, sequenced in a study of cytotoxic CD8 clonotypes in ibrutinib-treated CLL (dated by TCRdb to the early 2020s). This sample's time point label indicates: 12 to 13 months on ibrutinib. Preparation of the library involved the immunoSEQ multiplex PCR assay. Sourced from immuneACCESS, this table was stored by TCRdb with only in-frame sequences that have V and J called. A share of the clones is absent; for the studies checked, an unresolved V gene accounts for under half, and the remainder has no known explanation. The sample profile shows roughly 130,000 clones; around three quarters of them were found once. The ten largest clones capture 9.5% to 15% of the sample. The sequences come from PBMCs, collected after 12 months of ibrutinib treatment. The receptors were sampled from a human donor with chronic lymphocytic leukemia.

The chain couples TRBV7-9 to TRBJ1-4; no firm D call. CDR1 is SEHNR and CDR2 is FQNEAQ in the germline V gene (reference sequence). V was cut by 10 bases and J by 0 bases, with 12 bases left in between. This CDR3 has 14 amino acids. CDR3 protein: CATSSGATNEKLFF. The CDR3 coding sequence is TGTGCCACCTCATCTGGGGCAACTAATGAAAAACTGTTTTTT.

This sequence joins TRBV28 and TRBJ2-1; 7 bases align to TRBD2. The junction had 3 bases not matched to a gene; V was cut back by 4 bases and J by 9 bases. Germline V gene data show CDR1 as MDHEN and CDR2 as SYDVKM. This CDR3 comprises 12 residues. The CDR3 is CASSSRGGEQFF. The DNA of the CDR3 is TGTGCCAGCAGTTCCCGCGGGGGTGAGCAGTTCTTC.

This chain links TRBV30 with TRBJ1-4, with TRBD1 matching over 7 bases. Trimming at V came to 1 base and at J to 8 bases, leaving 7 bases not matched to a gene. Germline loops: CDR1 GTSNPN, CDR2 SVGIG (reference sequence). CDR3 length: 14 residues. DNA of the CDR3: TGTGCCTGGAGTGATGGGACAGCTCAAGAAAAACTGTTTTTT. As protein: CAWSDGTAQEKLFF.

CDR3 sequence: CASSLGATNTEAFF. The CDR3 DNA sequence: TGTGCCAGCAGCTTAGGGGCCACGAACACTGAAGCTTTCTTT. The rearrangement uses TRBV7-6 and TRBJ1-1, with D hard to call. This CDR3 spans 14 amino acids. Trimming removed 1 base from V and 1 base from J, with 7 bases in between. Germline values: CDR1 SGHVS, CDR2 FNYEAQ.

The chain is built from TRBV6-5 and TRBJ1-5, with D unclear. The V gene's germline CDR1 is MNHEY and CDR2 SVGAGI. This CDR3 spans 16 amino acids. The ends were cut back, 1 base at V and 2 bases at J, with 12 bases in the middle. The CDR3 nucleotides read TGTGCCAGCAGTTACTTGTCCCCACCGGGCAATCAGCCCCAGCATTTT. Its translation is CASSYLSPPGNQPQHF.

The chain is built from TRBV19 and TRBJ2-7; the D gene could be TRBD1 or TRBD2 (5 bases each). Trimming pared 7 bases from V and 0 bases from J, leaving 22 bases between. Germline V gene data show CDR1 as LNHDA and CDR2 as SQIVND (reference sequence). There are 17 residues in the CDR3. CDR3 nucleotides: TGTGCCAGTACGGACGCTGGTAGGGGACGGAGCTCCTACGAGCAGTACTTC. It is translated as CASTDAGRGRSSYEQYF.

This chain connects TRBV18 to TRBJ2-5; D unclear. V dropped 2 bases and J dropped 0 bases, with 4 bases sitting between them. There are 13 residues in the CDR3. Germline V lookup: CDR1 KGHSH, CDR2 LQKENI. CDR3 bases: TGTGCCAGCTCACCATTTCACCAAGAGACCCAGTACTTC. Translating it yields CASSPFHQETQYF.

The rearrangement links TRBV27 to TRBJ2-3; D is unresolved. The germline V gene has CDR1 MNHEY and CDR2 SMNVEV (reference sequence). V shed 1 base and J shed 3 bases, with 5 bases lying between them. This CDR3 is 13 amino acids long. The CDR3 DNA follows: TGTGCCAGCAGTTTATTGGGAACAGATACGCAGTATTTT. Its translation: CASSLLGTDTQYF.

The CDR3: CASSTGMGGRVTFEAFF. The CDR3 coding sequence is TGTGCCAGCAGTACTGGGATGGGCGGAAGGGTAACCTTTGAAGCTTTCTTT. The V and J genes are TRBV28 and TRBJ1-1; no definite D call. This CDR3 is 17 amino acids long. Trimming removed 5 bases from V and 7 bases from J, with 26 bases in between. CDR1 MDHEN and CDR2 SYDVKM come from the germline V gene. Full variable domain (missing parts from reference TRBV28 and TRBJ1-1): DVKVTQSSRYLVKRTGEKVFLECVQDMDHENMFWYRQDPGLGLRLIYFSYDVKMKEKGDIPEGYSVSREKKERFSLILESASTNQTSMYLCASSTGMGGRVTFEAFFGQGTRLTVV.

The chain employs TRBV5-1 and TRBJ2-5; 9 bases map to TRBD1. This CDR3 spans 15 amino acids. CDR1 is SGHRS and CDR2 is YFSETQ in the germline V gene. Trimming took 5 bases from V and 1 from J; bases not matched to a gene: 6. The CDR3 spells CASRPQGASQETQYF. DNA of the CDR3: TGCGCCAGCAGACCACAGGGGGCGTCCCAAGAGACCCAGTACTTC.

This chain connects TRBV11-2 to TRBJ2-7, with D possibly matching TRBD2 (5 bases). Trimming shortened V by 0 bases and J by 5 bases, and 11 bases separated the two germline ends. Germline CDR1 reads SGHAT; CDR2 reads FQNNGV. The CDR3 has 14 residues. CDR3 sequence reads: CASSLDRGSHEQYF. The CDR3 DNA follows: TGTGCCAGCAGCTTAGACCGAGGGTCCCACGAGCAGTACTTC.

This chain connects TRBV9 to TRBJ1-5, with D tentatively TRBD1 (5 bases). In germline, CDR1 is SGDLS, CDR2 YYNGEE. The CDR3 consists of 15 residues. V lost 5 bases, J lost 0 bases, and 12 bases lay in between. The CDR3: CASSLSGGSNQPQHF. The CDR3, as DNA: TGTGCCAGCAGTCTAAGCGGGGGTAGCAATCAGCCCCAGCATTTT.

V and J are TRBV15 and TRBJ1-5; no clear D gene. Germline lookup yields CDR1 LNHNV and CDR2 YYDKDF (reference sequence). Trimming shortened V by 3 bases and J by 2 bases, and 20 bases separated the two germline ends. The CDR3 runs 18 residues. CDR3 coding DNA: TGTGCCACCAGCAGGCTCTACCAAACCGGCCATGGCAATCAGCCCCAGCATTTT. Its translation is CATSRLYQTGHGNQPQHF.

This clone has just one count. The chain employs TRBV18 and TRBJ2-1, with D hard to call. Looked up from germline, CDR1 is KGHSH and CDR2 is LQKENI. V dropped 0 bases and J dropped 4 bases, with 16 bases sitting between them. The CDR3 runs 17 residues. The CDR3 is CASSPPVGLSSYNEQFF. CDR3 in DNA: TGTGCCAGCTCACCACCGGTCGGCTTGAGCTCGTACAATGAGCAGTTCTTC.

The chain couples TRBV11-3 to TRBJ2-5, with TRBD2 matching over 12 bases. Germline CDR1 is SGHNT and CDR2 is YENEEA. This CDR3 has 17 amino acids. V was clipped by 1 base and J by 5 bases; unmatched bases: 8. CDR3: CASSLGRTSGNGETQYF. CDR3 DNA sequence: TGTGCCAGCAGCTTAGGTCGGACTAGCGGGAATGGGGAGACCCAGTACTTC.

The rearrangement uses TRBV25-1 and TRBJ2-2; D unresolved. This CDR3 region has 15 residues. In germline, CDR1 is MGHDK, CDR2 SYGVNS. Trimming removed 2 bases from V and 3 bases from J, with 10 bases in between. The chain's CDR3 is CASSELGEYTGELFF. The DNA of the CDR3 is TGTGCCAGCAGTGAACTGGGCGAGTACACCGGGGAGCTGTTTTTT.

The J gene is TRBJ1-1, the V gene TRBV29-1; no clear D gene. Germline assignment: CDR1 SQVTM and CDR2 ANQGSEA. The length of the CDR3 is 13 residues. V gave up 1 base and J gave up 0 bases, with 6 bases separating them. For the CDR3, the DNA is TGCAGCGTTGAAGGGCAGATGAACACTGAAGCTTTCTTT. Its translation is CSVEGQMNTEAFF.

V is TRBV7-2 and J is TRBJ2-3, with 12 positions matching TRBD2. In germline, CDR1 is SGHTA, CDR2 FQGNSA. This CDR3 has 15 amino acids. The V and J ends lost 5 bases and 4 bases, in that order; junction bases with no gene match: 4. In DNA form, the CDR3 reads TGTGCCAGCAGCAGACTAGCGGGAGTGGCAGATACGCAGTATTTT. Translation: CASSRLAGVADTQYF.

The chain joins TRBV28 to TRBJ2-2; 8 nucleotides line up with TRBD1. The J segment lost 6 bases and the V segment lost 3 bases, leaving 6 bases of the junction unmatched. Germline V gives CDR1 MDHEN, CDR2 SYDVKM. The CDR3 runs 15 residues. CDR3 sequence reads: CASSLSDRVAGELFF. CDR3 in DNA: TGTGCCAGCAGTTTGTCGGACAGGGTGGCCGGGGAGCTGTTTTTT.

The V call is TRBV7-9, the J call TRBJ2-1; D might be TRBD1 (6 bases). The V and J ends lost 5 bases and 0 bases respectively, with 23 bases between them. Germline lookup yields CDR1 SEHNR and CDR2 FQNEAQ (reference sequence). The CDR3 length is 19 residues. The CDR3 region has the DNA TGTGCCAGCAGCGGGGACAAAGGGTTGGAGTTTAGCTCCTACAATGAGCAGTTCTTC. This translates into CASSGDKGLEFSSYNEQFF.

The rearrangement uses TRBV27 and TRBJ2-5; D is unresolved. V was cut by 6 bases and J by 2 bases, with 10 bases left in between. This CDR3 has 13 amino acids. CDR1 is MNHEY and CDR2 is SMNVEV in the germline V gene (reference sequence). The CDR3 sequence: CASRRGSQETQYF. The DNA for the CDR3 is TGTGCCAGCAGGCGAGGATCGCAAGAGACCCAGTACTTC.